This entry lists 27 T cell receptor beta chains sequenced from one sample in a study of shared clonotypes between healthy human individuals. The data were produced by immunoSEQ multiplex PCR, yet TCRdb's version contains in-frame clones alone and is incomplete. The sample contains 550,000 to 750,000 clones, less than 97% of which appear only once. Positively selected for CCR7, the CD45RO-negative cells used as naive CD8 cells excluded terminally differentiated effector memory CD45RA+ cells. Sequenced material: naive CD8+ T cells sorted from blood. The origin of the receptors is a woman aged 25 to 39 in good health.

The V gene is TRBV10-3, the J gene TRBJ2-7, with 12 bases that match TRBD2. The CDR3 is made up of 16 amino acids. CDR1 and CDR2 from the germline V gene are ENHRY and SYGVKD. J was trimmed by 5 bases and V by 2 bases; bases with no gene match: 7. The CDR3 is CAISETTSGSINEQYF. For the CDR3, the DNA is TGTGCCATCAGTGAGACGACTAGCGGGAGTATCAACGAGCAGTACTTC.

V usage is TRBV28 and J usage is TRBJ2-2; tentatively, D is TRBD1 (5 bases). Germline assignment: CDR1 MDHEN and CDR2 SYDVKM. CDR3 length: 14 residues. V was clipped by 4 bases and J by 5 bases, with 11 bases between them. DNA of the CDR3: TGTGCCAGCAGTTCCCCGTCAGGGACCGGGGAGCTGTTTTTT. The encoded protein is CASSSPSGTGELFF.

CDR3 in DNA: TGTGCCAGCGGTTGGACAGAAGAGACCCAGTACTTC. It yields the protein CASGWTEETQYF. This chain uses TRBV27 with TRBJ2-5; maybe TRBD1 (6 bases). The germline CDR1 and CDR2 sequences are MNHEY and SMNVEV (reference sequence). This CDR3 region has 12 residues. Deletions cut 8 bases from V and 3 bases from J, with 10 bases between.

This clone was found once. This sequence joins TRBV15 and TRBJ2-5, with D tentatively TRBD1 (6 bases). V was trimmed by 3 bases and J by 5 bases, leaving 7 bases between them. The CDR3 sequence is 12 residues long. Germline V gene data show CDR1 as LNHNV and CDR2 as YYDKDF (reference sequence). CDR3 DNA sequence: TGTGCCACCAGCAGGAGGGGGGAGACCCAGTACTTC. Its protein is CATSRRGETQYF.

This rearrangement joins TRBV27 to TRBJ2-2, with 9 bases matching TRBD2. The CDR3 is made up of 17 amino acids. Unmatched junction bases numbered 12, after V lost 10 bases and J lost 0 bases. The germline V gene encodes CDR1 MNHEY and CDR2 SMNVEV (reference sequence). Here the CDR3 DNA reads TGTGCCACCACCTCCCGAGCGGGAGGCTCGAACACCGGGGAGCTGTTTTTT. Amino acids: CATTSRAGGSNTGELFF.

The rearrangement links TRBV25-1 to TRBJ2-5, with D possibly being TRBD2 (5 bases). The V gene's germline CDR1 is MGHDK and CDR2 SYGVNS. This CDR3 is built from 13 residues. The V end lost 7 bases, the J end lost 5 bases, and 14 bases lay between the germline ends. CDR3 DNA: TGTGCCAGCATGAAGGGATCGGGGGAGACCCAGTACTTC. Its translation: CASMKGSGETQYF.

Only one count was recorded for this clone. The CDR3 loop is CASSQGQMGWEQYF. CDR3 in DNA: TGCGCCAGCAGCCAAGGCCAAATGGGCTGGGAGCAGTACTTC. V usage is TRBV4-1 and J usage is TRBJ2-7; D not certain. This CDR3 has 14 residues. Germline CDR1 reads MGHRA; CDR2 reads YSYEKL. V was shortened by 1 base and J by 7 bases, with 14 bases between the two germline ends.

This rearrangement joins TRBV25-1 to TRBJ2-3, with a possible D match to TRBD1 (5 bases). Germline V CDR1 and CDR2: MGHDK, SYGVNS. The CDR3 is 13 residues long. Trimming shortened V by 3 bases and J by 5 bases, and 9 bases separated the two germline ends. The CDR3 DNA reads as TGTGCCAGCAGTGACAGGGCGAGAGATACGCAGTATTTT. As protein: CASSDRARDTQYF.

The chain combines TRBV4-1 with TRBJ1-2, with a possible D match to TRBD1 (6 bases). Per the germline V gene, CDR1 is MGHRA and CDR2 is YSYEKL. The CDR3 runs to 18 residues. V lost 1 base and J 3 bases, leaving 21 bases between the germline ends. The CDR3 protein is CASSQVSLGHPVDYGYTF. For the CDR3, the DNA is TGCGCCAGCAGCCAAGTTTCACTGGGACACCCGGTGGACTATGGCTACACCTTC.

V usage is TRBV7-7 and J usage is TRBJ2-5, with D perhaps matching TRBD1 (5 bases). This CDR3 region has 14 residues. V lost 4 bases, J lost 3 bases, and 12 bases lay in between. Germline V CDR1 and CDR2: SSHAT, FNYEAQ (reference sequence). The CDR3 protein is CASSYRLFEETQYF. The CDR3 DNA is TGTGCCAGCAGCTACAGGCTGTTCGAAGAGACCCAGTACTTC.

The CDR3 DNA reads as TGTGCCATCAGTGAGTCGACTCGGGTAGCGGGTGACTCTGGGGCCAACGTCCTGACTTTC. It codes for CAISESTRVAGDSGANVLTF. The gene calls are TRBV10-3 and TRBJ2-6; 7 bases fit TRBD2. J lost 0 bases, V lost 0 bases, and 11 bases had no gene match. The CDR3 loop spans 20 amino acids. Germline CDR1 ENHRY, CDR2 SYGVKD.

The chain combines TRBV19 with TRBJ2-2; TRBD1 aligns across 7 bases. This CDR3 has 15 residues. Per germline, CDR1 LNHDA and CDR2 SQIVND (reference sequence). After removal of 5 bases from V and 0 bases from J, the junction contained 3 bases not matched to a gene. The CDR3 region is CASSPGTANTGELFF. CDR3 bases: TGTGCCAGTAGTCCCGGGACAGCGAACACCGGGGAGCTGTTTTTT. Looking up the rest from reference TRBV19 and TRBJ2-2 gives the full variable domain: DGGITQSPKYLFRKEGQNVTLSCEQNLNHDAMYWYRQDPGQGLRLIYYSQIVNDFQKGDIAEGYSVSREKKESFPLTVTSAQKNPTAFYLCASSPGTANTGELFFGEGSRLTVL.

This chain links TRBV4-1 with TRBJ2-2; D unresolved. The CDR3 sequence is 14 residues long. Germline V gene data show CDR1 as MGHRA and CDR2 as YSYEKL. V lost 4 bases, J lost 1 base, and 7 bases lay in between. This CDR3 reads CASSPRLNTGELFF. DNA of the CDR3: TGCGCCAGCAGCCCGCGCCTGAACACCGGGGAGCTGTTTTTT.

The rearrangement links TRBV19 to TRBJ2-7, with unresolved D. V gave up 3 bases and J gave up 6 bases, with 18 bases separating them. This CDR3 is built from 15 residues. Germline V lookup: CDR1 LNHDA, CDR2 SQIVND (reference sequence). Here the CDR3 DNA reads TGTGCCAGTAGTATGTTCGGAGTCGGCCCTTTCGAGCAGTACTTC. It is translated as CASSMFGVGPFEQYF.

The chain links TRBV5-1 to TRBJ2-1; 9 bases fit TRBD2. Germline V lookup: CDR1 SGHRS, CDR2 YFSETQ. CDR3 length: 15 amino acids. Losses at the gene ends were 4 bases for V and 3 bases for J; bases not matched to a gene: 5. The CDR3 nucleotides are TGCGCCAGCAGCCCTAGCGGGGTCCTCTACAATGAGCAGTTCTTC. Protein product: CASSPSGVLYNEQFF.

The CDR3 region is CASKLAGFNEQYF. The CDR3 nucleotides read TGTGCCAGCAAACTAGCGGGATTCAACGAGCAGTACTTC. V is TRBV2 and J is TRBJ2-5; 10 nucleotides align to TRBD2. The J call may be mistaken, given a closer DNA end match to TRBJ2-7. The CDR3 has 13 amino acids. The germline gives CDR1 SNHLY, CDR2 FYNNEI.

This chain connects TRBV27 to TRBJ1-1, with D perhaps TRBD1 (6 bases). The CDR3 covers 13 residues. The V and J ends lost 8 bases and 2 bases respectively, with 12 bases between them. Looked up from germline, CDR1 is MNHEY and CDR2 is SMNVEV (reference sequence). CDR3 amino acids: CASSQGINTEAFF. The CDR3 bases are TGTGCCAGCTCCCAGGGGATAAACACTGAAGCTTTCTTT.

This chain connects TRBV9 to TRBJ1-1; D is perhaps TRBD1 (5 bases). The CDR3 totals 13 residues. The germline V gene encodes CDR1 SGDLS and CDR2 YYNGEE. The V end lost 3 bases, the J end lost 3 bases, and 9 bases lay between the germline ends. This CDR3 reads CASSESRDTEAFF. CDR3 DNA sequence: TGTGCCAGCAGCGAGTCCAGGGACACTGAAGCTTTCTTT. The whole variable domain, filled in from reference TRBV9 and TRBJ1-1, reads DSGVTQTPKHLITATGQRVTLRCSPRSGDLSVYWYQQSLDQGLQFLIQYYNGEERAKGNILERFSAQQFPDLHSELNLSSLELGDSALYFCASSESRDTEAFFGQGTRLTVV.

The chain employs TRBV4-2 and TRBJ1-5; 7 bases are shared with TRBD1. Trimming took 1 base from V and 6 from J; bases not matched to a gene: 6. This CDR3 spans 15 amino acids. Germline V gives CDR1 LGHNA, CDR2 YNFKEQ. Here the CDR3 DNA reads TGTGCCAGCAGCCAAGCCCAGGGGGTGGGTCAGCCCCAGCATTTT. Protein sequence: CASSQAQGVGQPQHF.

The chain has TRBV20-1 and TRBJ2-7; D is unclear. V was shortened by 6 bases and J by 9 bases, with 15 bases between the two germline ends. The CDR3 is made up of 11 amino acids. The germline V gene has CDR1 DFQATT and CDR2 SNEGSKA (reference sequence). CDR3 region: CSASVGGGQYF. DNA for the CDR3: TGCAGTGCCTCCGTCGGTGGCGGGCAGTACTTC.

The chain couples TRBV5-1 to TRBJ2-7, with TRBD1 matching 8 bases. The germline gives CDR1 SGHRS, CDR2 YFSETQ. V shed 1 base, J shed 0 bases, and the junction held 3 bases outside the gene matches. The CDR3 has 15 residues. The CDR3 nucleotides are TGCGCCAGCAGCTTGTCGACAGGGGACTCCTACGAGCAGTACTTC. This sequence encodes CASSLSTGDSYEQYF. The full variable domain, its missing parts supplied by reference TRBV5-1 and TRBJ2-7, is KAGVTQTPRYLIKTRGQQVTLSCSPISGHRSVSWYQQTPGQGLQFLFEYFSETQRNKGNFPGRFSGRQFSNSRSEMNVSTLELGDSALYLCASSLSTGDSYEQYFGPGTRLTVT.

This chain connects TRBV28 to TRBJ2-7; no clear D gene. Germline V gene data show CDR1 as MDHEN and CDR2 as SYDVKM. The germline V and J ends were trimmed by 6 bases and 7 bases, with 16 bases remaining between them. This CDR3 has 13 amino acids. The CDR3 spells CASSLQSSPEQYF. CDR3 bases: TGTGCCAGCAGCTTACAGTCGTCTCCGGAGCAGTACTTC.

This chain joins TRBV7-9 and TRBJ1-2, with TRBD1 matching over 8 bases. Per germline, CDR1 SEHNR and CDR2 FQNEAQ (reference sequence). This CDR3 comprises 16 residues. V lost 7 bases to trimming and J lost 4 bases; unmatched junction nucleotides: 14. The CDR3 sequence: CASNQYFAGTGYGYTF. The CDR3 nucleotides are TGTGCCAGCAACCAATACTTTGCCGGGACAGGCTATGGCTACACCTTC.

V usage is TRBV7-9 and J usage is TRBJ2-7; 14 nucleotides align to TRBD2. The CDR3 has 14 residues. V lost 8 bases, J lost 5 bases, and 5 bases stayed unmatched. Germline V gene sequence: CDR1 SEHNR, CDR2 FQNEAQ (reference sequence). The CDR3 spells CASEGTSGSHEQYF. Here the CDR3 DNA reads TGTGCCAGCGAGGGGACTAGCGGGAGCCACGAGCAGTACTTC. Complete variable domain (other parts from reference TRBV7-9 and TRBJ2-7): DTGVSQNPRHKITKRGQNVTFRCDPISEHNRLYWYRQTLGQGPEFLTYFQNEAQLEKSRLLSDRFSAERPKGSFSTLEIQRTEQGDSAMYLCASEGTSGSHEQYFGPGTRLTVT.

The chain has TRBV27 and TRBJ2-1; D possibly corresponds to TRBD2 (5 bases). Germline CDR1 reads MNHEY; CDR2 reads SMNVEV (reference sequence). The CDR3 is 15 amino acids. Trimming removed 5 bases at V and 7 bases at J, with 18 bases between. DNA of the CDR3: TGTGCCAGCAGTCCAAGGACTTTCGTCGGGAATGAGCAGTTCTTC. Translating it yields CASSPRTFVGNEQFF.

In its sample, this clone was seen a few times. For the CDR3, the DNA is TGCGCCAGCAGCGCTCAGGGGGCGCAGGGGACTAGCGGGCGGAGCTCCTACGAGCAGTACTTC. Its protein is CASSAQGAQGTSGRSSYEQYF. The J gene is TRBJ2-7, the V gene TRBV5-1; TRBD2 aligns across 12 bases. Trimming at V came to 4 bases and at J to 0 bases, leaving 20 bases not matched to a gene. CDR3 size: 21 residues. Germline assignment: CDR1 SGHRS and CDR2 YFSETQ. The full variable domain, its missing parts supplied by reference TRBV5-1 and TRBJ2-7, is KAGVTQTPRYLIKTRGQQVTLSCSPISGHRSVSWYQQTPGQGLQFLFEYFSETQRNKGNFPGRFSGRQFSNSRSEMNVSTLELGDSALYLCASSAQGAQGTSGRSSYEQYFGPGTRLTVT.

The V call is TRBV27, the J call TRBJ1-2; 9 positions agree with TRBD1. The CDR3 length is 13 residues. Germline CDR1 reads MNHEY; CDR2 reads SMNVEV (reference sequence). V gave up 7 bases and J gave up 7 bases; unmatched junction bases: 7. The CDR3 is CASKGGTGFGYTF. The DNA for the CDR3 is TGTGCCAGCAAGGGCGGGACAGGGTTTGGCTACACCTTC.